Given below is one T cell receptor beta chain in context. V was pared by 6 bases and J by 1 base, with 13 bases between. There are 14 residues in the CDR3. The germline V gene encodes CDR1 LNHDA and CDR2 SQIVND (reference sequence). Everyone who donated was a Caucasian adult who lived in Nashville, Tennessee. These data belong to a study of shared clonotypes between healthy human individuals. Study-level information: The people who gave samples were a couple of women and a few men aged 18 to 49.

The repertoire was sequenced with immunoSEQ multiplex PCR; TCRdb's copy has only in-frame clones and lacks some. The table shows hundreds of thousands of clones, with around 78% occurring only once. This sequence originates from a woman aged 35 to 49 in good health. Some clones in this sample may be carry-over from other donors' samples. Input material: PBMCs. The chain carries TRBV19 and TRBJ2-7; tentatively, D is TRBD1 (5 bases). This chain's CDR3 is CASSLTRDSYEQYF. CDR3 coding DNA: TGTGCCAGTAGCTTAACCAGGGATTCCTACGAGCAGTACTTC.